The 30 T cell receptor beta chains presented below share a single source sample, sequenced in a study of T cells in Graves' hyperthyroidism and ophthalmopathy. Regions amplified from RNA transcripts were the TCR beta CDR3 regions. An initial round of RT-PCR targeting the TCR CDR3 relied on the HTBI primer set. MiXCR was run by TCRdb on the multiplex PCR reads, yielding one entry per CDR3 protein. The sample includes fewer than 350,000 distinct CDR3 sequences, under 25% seen only once; the top ten take 50%. The sequenced sample was blood. The receptor set was obtained from a woman in her fifties or sixties with Graves' hyperthyroidism.

This clonotype has a count of ten or more. V is TRBV30 and J is TRBJ1-6; no reliable D call. Germline V gene sequence: CDR1 GTSNPN, CDR2 SVGIG (reference sequence). The V gene lost 2 bases and the J gene lost 6 bases, with 8 bases spanning the gap. The CDR3 spans 13 residues. The CDR3 region has the DNA TGTGCCTGGAGTCCACTGGGTAATTCACCCCTCCACTTT. Translated: CAWSPLGNSPLHF.

The chain employs TRBV4-2 and TRBJ2-5, with D perhaps matching TRBD1 (5 bases). The CDR3 sequence is 15 residues long. V was shortened by 0 bases and J by 4 bases, with 12 bases between the two germline ends. Germline CDR1 reads LGHNA; CDR2 reads YNFKEQ. Here the CDR3 reads CASSQEGQPLETQYF. The CDR3 coding sequence is TGTGCCAGCAGCCAAGAGGGGCAGCCTTTAGAGACCCAGTACTTC.

In its sample, this clonotype was seen many times. The gene calls are TRBV18 and TRBJ2-7; TRBD1 agrees at 9 bases. With V trimmed by 6 bases and J by 6 bases, 12 bases remained unmatched. CDR3 length: 15 amino acids. The germline CDR1 and CDR2 sequences are KGHSH and LQKENI. The CDR3 DNA reads as TGTGCCAGCTCGCCTTCCGGGACAGGGTTCGGCGAGCAGTACTTC. It specifies CASSPSGTGFGEQYF.

The J gene is TRBJ1-4, the V gene TRBV2; no definite D call. The V gene lost 7 bases and the J gene lost 7 bases, with 13 bases spanning the gap. Germline V gene data show CDR1 as SNHLY and CDR2 as FYNNEI. The CDR3 consists of 13 residues. The CDR3: CASKMVGVEKLFF. DNA for the CDR3: TGTGCCAGCAAAATGGTAGGCGTTGAAAAACTGTTTTTT.

Comment on this clonotype: Relative to the germline gene, one junction end is altered; a read error may explain this. This rearrangement joins TRBV5-1 to TRBJ2-7; D is perhaps TRBD2 (6 bases). Looked up from germline, CDR1 is SGHRS and CDR2 is YFSETQ. The CDR3 is 16 residues long. The CDR3 DNA follows: TGTGCCAGCAGCTTGGTGGGACTCCTCAAGGGTTACGAGCAGTACTTC. Its translation is CASSLVGLLKGYEQYF.

Concerning this clonotype itself: The junction departs from the called germline gene at one end, perhaps through a read error. V and J are TRBV7-3 and TRBJ2-3; 14 bases are a match to TRBD2. This CDR3 region has 16 residues. CDR1 and CDR2 (germline): SGHTA, FQGTGA. In nucleotides, the CDR3 is TGTGCCAGCAGCTACGGACTAGCGGGGGGCACAGATACGCAGTGTTTT. Protein product: CASSYGLAGGTDTQCF.

In this sample, this clonotype turned up many times. This sequence joins TRBV27 and TRBJ2-1; TRBD2 matches 12 bases. The ends lost 3 bases at V and 3 bases at J; junction bases unmatched: 6. From germline, CDR1 is MNHEY and CDR2 SMNVEV (reference sequence). The CDR3 has 17 amino acids. CDR3 DNA: TGTGCCAGCAGTTTTGACACTAGCGGGAGGAGCTACAATGAGCAGTTCTTC. Encoded protein: CASSFDTSGRSYNEQFF.

The sample holds many counts of this clonotype. This chain links TRBV3-1 with TRBJ2-4; D is possibly TRBD2 (6 bases). Germline V lookup: CDR1 LGHDT, CDR2 YNNKEL (reference sequence). CDR3 size: 14 residues. V was shortened by 2 bases and J by 8 bases, with 13 bases between the two germline ends. CDR3 nucleotides: TGTGCCAGCAGCCAACGAGACGGGGGTCACATTCAGTACTTC. This translates into CASSQRDGGHIQYF.

This clonotype was counted ten times or more. The chain joins TRBV9 to TRBJ2-3; 9 nucleotides match TRBD2. Germline V gives CDR1 SGDLS, CDR2 YYNGEE. The CDR3 consists of 16 residues. V dropped 0 bases and J dropped 1; count of bases not matched to a gene: 3. The CDR3 sequence: CASSVASSGGTDTQYF. The CDR3 coding sequence is TGTGCCAGCAGCGTAGCCTCTAGCGGGGGCACAGATACGCAGTATTTT.

This clonotype showed up just a few times. The chain links TRBV20-1 to TRBJ2-7; a possible D gene is TRBD1 (6 bases). The CDR3 is 14 residues long. In germline, CDR1 is DFQATT, CDR2 SNEGSKA (reference sequence). Trimming pared 2 bases from V and 1 base from J, leaving 12 bases between. The CDR3 bases are TGCAGTGCTAGACAGCCGGACAGTTCCTACGAGCAGTACTTC. Translation: CSARQPDSSYEQYF.

J is TRBJ2-2 and V is TRBV19; D uncertain. From germline, CDR1 is LNHDA and CDR2 SQIVND (reference sequence). V lost 6 bases to trimming and J lost 1 base, with 15 bases between them. The CDR3 sequence is 16 residues long. CDR3 residues: CASSPGYSLNTGELFF. The CDR3 DNA sequence: TGTGCCAGTAGCCCCGGGTACTCTCTGAACACCGGGGAGCTGTTTTTT.

This clonotype showed up many times. This chain joins TRBV19 and TRBJ2-2; TRBD2 agrees at 12 bases. The CDR3 covers 18 residues. V lost 5 bases to trimming and J lost 0 bases; unmatched junction nucleotides: 7. Germline CDR1 LNHDA, CDR2 SQIVND (reference sequence). In nucleotides, the CDR3 is TGTGCCAGTAGTCCGCGACTAGCGGGGGTTTCGAACACCGGGGAGCTGTTTTTT. Amino acid sequence: CASSPRLAGVSNTGELFF.

The chain couples TRBV5-1 to TRBJ2-5; D might be TRBD1 or TRBD2, each matching 5 bases. The CDR3 sequence is 14 residues long. The V end was cut by 3 bases, the J end by 7 bases, with 16 bases between. From germline, CDR1 is SGHRS and CDR2 YFSETQ. The CDR3 loop reads CASSSQGAAGTQYF. CDR3 coding DNA: TGCGCCAGCAGCTCCCAGGGAGCGGCCGGGACCCAGTACTTC.

This sequence joins TRBV20-1 and TRBJ2-1; 8 bases map to TRBD2. Losses at the gene ends were 8 bases for V and 0 bases for J; bases not matched to a gene: 9. The CDR3 extends over 15 amino acids. Germline V CDR1 and CDR2: DFQATT, SNEGSKA (reference sequence). CDR3: CSSASGPSSYNEQFF. CDR3 coding DNA: TGCAGTTCTGCTAGCGGGCCGAGCTCCTACAATGAGCAGTTCTTC.

This clonotype was picked up many times. In DNA, the CDR3 is TGTGCCACCGGGACTAGCGGGCGTAACACCGGGGAGCTGTTTTTT. It specifies CATGTSGRNTGELFF. The chain employs TRBV10-3 and TRBJ2-2; 12 bases map to TRBD2. Germline-derived CDR1 and CDR2 are ENHRY and SYGVKD. The CDR3 is made up of 15 amino acids. Losses at the gene ends were 10 bases for V and 2 bases for J; bases not matched to a gene: 5.

This clonotype came up many times. The V gene is TRBV7-3, the J gene TRBJ2-7; the D is unclear. The V end was cut by 2 bases, the J end by 0 bases, with 8 bases between. CDR3 length: 14 amino acids. CDR1 SGHTA and CDR2 FQGTGA come from the germline V gene. For the CDR3, the DNA is TGTGCCAGCAGCTTAGGATGGCCCTCCTACGAGCAGTACTTC. Translation: CASSLGWPSYEQYF. The variable domain in full, with the rest retrieved from reference TRBV7-3 and TRBJ2-7, is GAGVSQTPSNKVTEKGKYVELRCDPISGHTALYWYRQSLGQGPEFLIYFQGTGAADDSGLPNDRFFAVRPEGSVSTLKIQRTERGDSAVYLCASSLGWPSYEQYFGPGTRLTVT.

This clonotype was observed a handful of times. V is TRBV5-6 and J is TRBJ2-5, with D tentatively TRBD1 (6 bases). The CDR3 consists of 14 residues. CDR1 and CDR2 (germline): SGHDT, YYEEEE. Trimming pared 2 bases from V and 4 bases from J, leaving 12 bases between. The CDR3 DNA is TGTGCCAGCAGCTTTTTACAGGGCGTAGAGACCCAGTACTTC. It translates to CASSFLQGVETQYF.

This clonotype appeared many times. This chain joins TRBV11-3 and TRBJ1-1; no clear D. Looked up from germline, CDR1 is SGHNT and CDR2 is YENEEA. The CDR3 runs to 16 residues. V was cut by 5 bases and J by 0 bases, with 16 bases left in between. The CDR3 sequence: CASSPGLAGMNTEAFF. Written as DNA, the CDR3 is TGTGCCAGCAGCCCTGGCTTGGCAGGCATGAACACTGAAGCTTTCTTT.

V usage is TRBV6-1 and J usage is TRBJ2-7; D perhaps matches TRBD2 (5 bases). V shed 3 bases and J shed 0 bases, with 12 bases lying between them. Germline values: CDR1 MNHNS, CDR2 SASEGT. The CDR3 runs 15 residues. The CDR3 loop reads CASSETNTYSYEQYF. DNA for the CDR3: TGTGCCAGCAGTGAGACTAACACCTACTCCTACGAGCAGTACTTC.

The chain employs TRBV20-1 and TRBJ2-7; TRBD2 aligns across 9 bases. Trimming cost V 8 bases and J 0 bases; bases outside gene matches: 5. This CDR3 is 13 amino acids long. Germline V gene lookup returns CDR1 DFQATT and CDR2 SNEGSKA (reference sequence). CDR3 residues: CSTREGSSYEQYF. The DNA of the CDR3 is TGCAGTACGCGGGAGGGTAGCTCCTACGAGCAGTACTTC.

At least ten counts were recorded for this clonotype. The chain links TRBV28 to TRBJ2-7; no firm D call. Trimming took off 4 bases at V and 5 bases at J, with 12 bases between the two ends. CDR3 length: 13 residues. Germline CDR1 and CDR2: MDHEN and SYDVKM. The DNA for the CDR3 is TGTGCCAGCAGTTCTCCCGGTCTCGACGAGCAGTACTTC. Residues: CASSSPGLDEQYF.

This clonotype was seen ten or more times. The V gene is TRBV3-1, the J gene TRBJ2-7; the D gene is possibly TRBD2 (5 bases). Germline V gene lookup returns CDR1 LGHDT and CDR2 YNNKEL (reference sequence). V was clipped by 1 base and J by 2 bases, with 9 bases between them. The CDR3 is made up of 14 amino acids. The DNA for the CDR3 is TGTGCCAGCAGCCAAGTTAGTAGCGCCTACGAGCAGTACTTC. It translates to CASSQVSSAYEQYF.

The sample holds many counts of this clonotype. This sequence joins TRBV12-3 or TRBV12-4 and TRBJ2-2, with 7 nucleotides matching TRBD1. J gave up 0 bases and V 6 bases, and 4 bases lay outside the gene matches. CDR3 length equals 15 residues. CDR3 residues: CASRGTASNTGELFF. DNA for the CDR3: TGTGCCAGCAGGGGGACAGCATCGAACACCGGGGAGCTGTTTTTT.

The table lists this clonotype with many counts. The chain is built from TRBV7-2 and TRBJ1-1; D remains ambiguous. The CDR3 consists of 15 residues. V was shortened by 3 bases and J by 1 base, with 12 bases between the two germline ends. Germline values: CDR1 SGHTA, CDR2 FQGNSA. The CDR3 sequence is CASSFVSGSNTEAFF. The DNA for the CDR3 is TGTGCCAGCAGCTTCGTGTCAGGCTCGAACACTGAAGCTTTCTTT.

V gene TRBV5-1 combines with J gene TRBJ2-1, with 11 bases lining up with TRBD2. The CDR3 has 17 amino acids. CDR1 is SGHRS and CDR2 is YFSETQ in the germline V gene. After removal of 2 bases from V and 5 bases from J, the junction contained 9 bases not matched to a gene. The CDR3: CASSFDLLAGVNNEQFF. CDR3 nucleotides: TGCGCCAGCAGCTTTGATCTACTAGCGGGGGTAAACAATGAGCAGTTCTTC.

On this clonotype itself: No conserved phenylalanine or tryptophan is present at the end of the CDR3, so a read error is the likely explanation. Here the CDR3 reads CSVEVNTEAFL. The DNA for the CDR3 is TGCAGCGTTGAAGTGAACACTGAAGCTTTCCTT. The V and J genes are TRBV29-1 and TRBJ1-1; D gene unclear. Trimming removed 1 base from V and 0 bases from J, with 0 bases in between. Germline CDR1 reads SQVTM; CDR2 reads ANQGSEA. The CDR3 spans 11 residues.

This clonotype was counted ten times or more. The chain employs TRBV29-1 and TRBJ1-2; D perhaps matches TRBD1 (5 bases). Deletions cut 4 bases from V and 4 bases from J, with 13 bases between. The germline V gene has CDR1 SQVTM and CDR2 ANQGSEA. There are 13 residues in the CDR3. The CDR3 nucleotides are TGCAGCGTTGGAGGGGACGGGTTCTATGGCTACACCTTC. Translating gives CSVGGDGFYGYTF.

This clonotype was found a few times. The V call is TRBV4-2, the J call TRBJ1-2; D gene unclear. Germline-derived CDR1 and CDR2 are LGHNA and YNFKEQ. Trimming took off 0 bases at V and 4 bases at J, with 15 bases between the two ends. The CDR3 totals 16 residues. CDR3 coding DNA: TGTGCCAGCAGCCAAGATAGGTACGCAGCTCTCTATGGCTACACCTTC. Translating gives CASSQDRYAALYGYTF.

This rearrangement joins TRBV9 to TRBJ1-2, with TRBD1 matching over 7 bases. Germline V CDR1 and CDR2: SGDLS, YYNGEE. The CDR3 is made up of 14 amino acids. Trimming at V came to 0 bases and at J to 5 bases, leaving 4 bases not matched to a gene. In nucleotides, the CDR3 is TGTGCCAGCAGCGTAGCCGGGACAGATTATGGCTACACCTTC. Protein sequence: CASSVAGTDYGYTF.

This clonotype has only a few counts. The chain links TRBV5-1 to TRBJ2-5; 9 positions match TRBD1. Trimming removed 0 bases from V and 1 base from J; junction bases left unmatched: 10. Germline V gene data show CDR1 as SGHRS and CDR2 as YFSETQ. The CDR3 runs to 18 residues. Here the CDR3 DNA reads TGCGCCAGCAGCTTGGCCAGGATGGCACAGGGGGCCCAAGAGACCCAGTACTTC. This translates into CASSLARMAQGAQETQYF.